This T cell receptor (beta chain) is from a study of shared clonotypes between healthy human individuals. As for the study in general: For every donor, three CD4 naive, three CD4 memory, two CD8 naive and one CD8 memory plates were used. Study conclusions and caveats: Relative to clonotypes present in all four donors, those not shared had lower generation probabilities. A handful of donors held approximately 4.5% of naive CD4 clonotypes in common.

Of note for this clone: Its antigen is not known.

This CDR3 is built from 15 residues. The germline V gene encodes CDR1 SGHVS and CDR2 FNYEAQ. Unmatched junction bases numbered 4, after V lost 1 base and J lost 3 bases. For every subset, genomic DNA was evenly distributed across several immunoSEQ plates. Assay used: immunoSEQ multiplex PCR; TCRdb lists only in-frame clones, some missing. The sample holds 2 million to 2.5 million clones; around 95% are singletons and the top ten take roughly 0.13%. Sequencing was done on a sample of naive CD4+ T cells sorted from blood. Subset indicated: CD45RA+ positively selected. The sequence was collected from a man aged 18 to 30 in good health. This chain uses TRBV7-6 with TRBJ2-7, with 9 positions matching TRBD1. For the CDR3, the DNA is TGTGCCAGCAGCTTAGGAGGGGACAGGGTCTACGAGCAGTACTTC. It encodes CASSLGGDRVYEQYF.